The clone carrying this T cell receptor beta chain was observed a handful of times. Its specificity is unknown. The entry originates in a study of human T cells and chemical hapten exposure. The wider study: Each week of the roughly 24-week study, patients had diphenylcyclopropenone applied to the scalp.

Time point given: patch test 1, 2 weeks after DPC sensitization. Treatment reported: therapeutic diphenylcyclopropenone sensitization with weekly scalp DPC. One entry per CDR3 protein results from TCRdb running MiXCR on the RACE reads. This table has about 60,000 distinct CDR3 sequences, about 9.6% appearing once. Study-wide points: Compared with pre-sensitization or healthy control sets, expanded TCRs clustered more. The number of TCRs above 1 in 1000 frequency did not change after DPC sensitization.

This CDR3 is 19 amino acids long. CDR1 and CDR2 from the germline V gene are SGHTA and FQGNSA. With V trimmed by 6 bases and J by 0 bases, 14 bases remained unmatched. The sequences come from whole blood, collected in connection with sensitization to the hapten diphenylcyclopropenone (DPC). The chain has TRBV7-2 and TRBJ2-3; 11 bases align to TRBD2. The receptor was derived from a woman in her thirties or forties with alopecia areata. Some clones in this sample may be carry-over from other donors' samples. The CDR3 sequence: CASRLTRTSGRSSTDTQYF. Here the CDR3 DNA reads TGTGCCAGCAGGCTCACTCGGACTAGCGGGCGTTCTAGCACAGATACGCAGTATTTT.